This TCR beta chain was identified during a study of beta chain features in type 1 diabetes. V was trimmed by 0 bases and J by 6 bases, leaving 19 bases between them. CDR3 length: 16 amino acids. In germline, CDR1 is SGHRS, CDR2 YFSETQ. Overall study results and limits: Significant though moderate, a shortening of TCRB CDR3s appeared in all four CD4+ subsets of Type 1 diabetes patients.

Expressed TCRB transcripts were sequenced after all isolated RNA was converted to cDNA. Only in-frame clones appear in the TCRdb table, and some are missing; sequencing was by immunoSEQ multiplex PCR. The sample holds around 600,000 clones, 9.5% to 15% seen once. As to this clone: Antigen unknown.

The receptor's source is a man aged 25-45 years with type 1 diabetes. The sample consisted of naive CD4+ T cells from blood. J is TRBJ2-7 and V is TRBV5-1; D tentatively fits TRBD1 or TRBD2 (5 bases each). The CDR3 loop reads CASSLESGRRSGEQYF. As DNA, the CDR3 is TGCGCCAGCAGCTTGGAATCGGGACGACGTTCCGGCGAGCAGTACTTC.